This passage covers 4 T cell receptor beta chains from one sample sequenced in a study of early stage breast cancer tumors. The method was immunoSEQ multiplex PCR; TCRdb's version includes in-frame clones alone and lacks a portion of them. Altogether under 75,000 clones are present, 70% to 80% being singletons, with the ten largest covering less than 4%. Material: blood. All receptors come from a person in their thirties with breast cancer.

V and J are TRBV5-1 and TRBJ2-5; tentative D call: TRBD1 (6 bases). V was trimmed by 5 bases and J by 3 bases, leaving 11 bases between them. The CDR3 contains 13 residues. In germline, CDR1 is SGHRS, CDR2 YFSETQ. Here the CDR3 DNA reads TGCGCCAGCAGTTGGGCAGGGGAAGAGACCCAGTACTTC. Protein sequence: CASSWAGEETQYF.

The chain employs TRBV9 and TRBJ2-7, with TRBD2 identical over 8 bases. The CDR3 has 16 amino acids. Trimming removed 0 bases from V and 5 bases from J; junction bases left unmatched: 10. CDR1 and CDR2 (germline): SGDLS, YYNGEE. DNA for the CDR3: TGTGCCAGCAGCGTAGGAGGTGGAGGGCGGGGGGACGAGCAGTACTTC. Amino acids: CASSVGGGGRGDEQYF.

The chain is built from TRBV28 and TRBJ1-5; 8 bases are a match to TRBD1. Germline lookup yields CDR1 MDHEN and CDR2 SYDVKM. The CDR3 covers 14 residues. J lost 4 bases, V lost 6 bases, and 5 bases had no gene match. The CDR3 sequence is CASREGQANQPQHF. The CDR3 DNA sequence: TGTGCCAGCAGGGAGGGACAGGCAAATCAGCCCCAGCATTTT.

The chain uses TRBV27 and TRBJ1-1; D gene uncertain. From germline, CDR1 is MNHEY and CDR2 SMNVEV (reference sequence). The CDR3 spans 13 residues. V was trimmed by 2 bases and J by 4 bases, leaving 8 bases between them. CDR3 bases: TGTGCCAGCAGTTTACCCGGAAGCACTGAAGCTTTCTTT. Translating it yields CASSLPGSTEAFF.